These T cell receptor beta chains were read from a single sample in a study of regulatory T cells in long-lasting Graves disease. Each CDR3 protein gets one entry after TCRdb re-called the multiplex PCR reads with MiXCR. Here the sample spans a few hundred thousand distinct CDR3 sequences, 18% being singletons. These data are also associated with another study on T cells in Graves' hyperthyroidism and ophthalmopathy.

Sequences were derived from peripheral blood mononuclear cells (PBMCs), sampled at new diagnosis, from a patient treated with antithyroid drugs. Source of these receptors: a woman aged 25 to 39 with Graves disease. Each CDR3 is given with its conserved first and last residue. Each record gives: D gene, clone size, J gene, V gene, CDR3 DNA, CDR3 protein. D genes are given only for firm matches. The size entry is marked missing in some rows and otherwise reads once, few, many or a size class.

D gene: TRBD1
clone size: many
J gene: TRBJ1-6
V gene: TRBV4-1
CDR3 DNA: TGCGCCAGCAGTCACCCCGGGACAGGTGAAAATTCACCCCTCCACTTT
CDR3 protein: CASSHPGTGENSPLHF

D gene: -
clone size: many
J gene: TRBJ2-1
V gene: TRBV20-1
CDR3 DNA: TGCAGTGCCTCATCACTATCGATCCCCTACAATGAGCAGTTCTTC
CDR3 protein: CSASSLSIPYNEQFF

D gene: -
clone size: -
J gene: TRBJ1-2
V gene: TRBV9
CDR3 DNA: TGTGCCAGCAGCGTGCAGGCTAACTATGGCTACACCTTC
CDR3 protein: CASSVQANYGYTF

D gene: TRBD1
clone size: many
J gene: TRBJ2-1
V gene: TRBV11-2
CDR3 DNA: TGTGCCAGCAGCTTCCTCCAGGGGGCGGCGGAGCAGTTCTTC
CDR3 protein: CASSFLQGAAEQFF

D gene: TRBD1
clone size: many
J gene: TRBJ1-1
V gene: TRBV27
CDR3 DNA: TGTGCCAGCAGGAAGACAGGGACTGAAGCTTTCTTT
CDR3 protein: CASRKTGTEAFF

D gene: TRBD1
clone size: many
J gene: TRBJ1-1
V gene: TRBV5-1
CDR3 DNA: TGTGCCAGCAGCCCGCAGGACAGGCCGAACACTGAAGCTTTCTTT
CDR3 protein: CASSPQDRPNTEAFF

D gene: TRBD1
clone size: many
J gene: TRBJ1-1
V gene: TRBV7-2
CDR3 DNA: TGTGCCAGCAGCTGGGACAGGGCGTTGGATCCTGAAGCTTTCTTT
CDR3 protein: CASSWDRALDPEAFF

D gene: TRBD1
clone size: -
J gene: TRBJ2-2
V gene: TRBV20-1
CDR3 DNA: TGCAGTGCGGGGACAGGGGCTGACACCGGGGAGCTGTTTTTT
CDR3 protein: CSAGTGADTGELFF

D gene: -
clone size: -
J gene: TRBJ2-7
V gene: TRBV15
CDR3 DNA: TGTGCCACCAGCAGAGAGGGGGGAGAAGGCGAGCAGTACTTC
CDR3 protein: CATSREGGEGEQYF

D gene: -
clone size: many
J gene: TRBJ1-1
V gene: TRBV19
CDR3 DNA: TGTGCCAGTAGCCCTACAGTGGCAGGCCACGGGGCTTTCTTT
CDR3 protein: CASSPTVAGHGAFF

D gene: -
clone size: many
J gene: TRBJ1-5
V gene: TRBV19
CDR3 DNA: TGTGCCAGTAGTCCCACCCCGATAGATCAGCCCCAGCATTTT
CDR3 protein: CASSPTPIDQPQHF

D gene: TRBD1
clone size: few
J gene: TRBJ1-2
V gene: TRBV14
CDR3 DNA: TGTGCCAGCAGCCAATTTTGGAGGGGGCAAGTTTTCACCTTC
CDR3 protein: CASSQFWRGQVFTF

D gene: -
clone size: many
J gene: TRBJ1-1
V gene: TRBV10-1
CDR3 DNA: TGCGCCAGCAGTGATCAAGGCACTGAAGCTTTCTTT
CDR3 protein: CASSDQGTEAFF

D gene: -
clone size: -
J gene: TRBJ1-4
V gene: TRBV5-6
CDR3 DNA: TGTGCCAGCAGCGGAAATGACGGGTTCATCCGAACTAATGAAAAACTGTTTTTT
CDR3 protein: CASSGNDGFIRTNEKLFF

D gene: TRBD2
clone size: -
J gene: TRBJ2-5
V gene: TRBV5-1
CDR3 DNA: TGCGCCAGCAGCTTGGCCTCGAACGGGGGGGCGGAGACCCAGTACTTC
CDR3 protein: CASSLASNGGAETQYF

D gene: -
clone size: many
J gene: TRBJ2-5
V gene: TRBV7-9
CDR3 DNA: TGTGCCAGCAGCTTTGTAGGGATAGAGACCCAGTACTTC
CDR3 protein: CASSFVGIETQYF

D gene: -
clone size: many
J gene: TRBJ2-1
V gene: TRBV4-2
CDR3 DNA: TGTGCCAGCAGCCAAGGGGACGGGACGGACCACAATGAGCAGTTCTTC
CDR3 protein: CASSQGDGTDHNEQFF

D gene: TRBD1
clone size: many
J gene: TRBJ1-1
V gene: TRBV20-1
CDR3 DNA: TGCAGTGCTTTCCAGGGGGCTAACACTGAAGCTTTCTTT
CDR3 protein: CSAFQGANTEAFF

D gene: -
clone size: many
J gene: TRBJ2-3
V gene: TRBV7-2
CDR3 DNA: TGTGCCAGCAGCCAAACCAGGGCAGATACGCAGTATTTT
CDR3 protein: CASSQTRADTQYF

D gene: -
clone size: many
J gene: TRBJ1-1
V gene: TRBV11-2
CDR3 DNA: TGTGCCAGCAGCTTTTACAGGGAATGGAACACTGAAGCTTTCTTT
CDR3 protein: CASSFYREWNTEAFF

D gene: -
clone size: many
J gene: TRBJ2-2
V gene: TRBV12-3/TRBV12-4
CDR3 DNA: TGTGCCAGCAAACCTGGGACGCGGAACACCGGGGAGCTGTTTTTT
CDR3 protein: CASKPGTRNTGELFF

D gene: -
clone size: many
J gene: TRBJ2-1
V gene: TRBV6-1
CDR3 DNA: TGTGCCAGCAGTGGAGGACGGCACAATGAGCAGTTCTTC
CDR3 protein: CASSGGRHNEQFF

D gene: -
clone size: many
J gene: TRBJ2-5
V gene: TRBV10-3
CDR3 DNA: TGTGCCATCAGATCCGGGACGGATACGATGGAGACCCAGTACTTC
CDR3 protein: CAIRSGTDTMETQYF

D gene: TRBD2
clone size: -
J gene: TRBJ2-1
V gene: TRBV12-3/TRBV12-4
CDR3 DNA: TGTGCCAGCAGTTTATGGCGGGGGGCCTACAATGAGCAGTTCTTC
CDR3 protein: CASSLWRGAYNEQFF